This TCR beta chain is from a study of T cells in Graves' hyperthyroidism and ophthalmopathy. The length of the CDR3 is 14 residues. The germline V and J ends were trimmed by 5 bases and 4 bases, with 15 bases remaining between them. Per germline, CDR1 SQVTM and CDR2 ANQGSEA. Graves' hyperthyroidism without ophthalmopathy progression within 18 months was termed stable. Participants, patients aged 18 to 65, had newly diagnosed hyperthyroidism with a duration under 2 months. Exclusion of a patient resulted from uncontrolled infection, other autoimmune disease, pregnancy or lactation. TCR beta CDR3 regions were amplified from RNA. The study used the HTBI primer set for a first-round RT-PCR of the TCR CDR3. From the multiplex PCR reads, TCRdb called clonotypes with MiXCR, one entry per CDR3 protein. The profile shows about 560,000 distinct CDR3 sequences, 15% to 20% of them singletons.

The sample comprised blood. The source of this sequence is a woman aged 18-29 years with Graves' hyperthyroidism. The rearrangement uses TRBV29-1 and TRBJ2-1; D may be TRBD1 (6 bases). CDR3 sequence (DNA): TGCAGCGTTCAGGGACAAAAAACGTACAATGAGCAGTTCTTC. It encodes CSVQGQKTYNEQFF.